Sequencing of this T cell receptor beta chain was carried out in a study of blood T cell repertoires in COVID-19. Study background: The United States, Italy and Spain were the sources of the acute and convalescent COVID-19 samples. T cells, B-cell-depleted T cells, or PBMCs supplied cDNA or gDNA.

The germline V and J ends were trimmed by 10 bases and 2 bases, with 11 bases remaining between them. Germline V gene sequence: CDR1 LNHDA, CDR2 SQIVND (reference sequence). The CDR3 loop spans 12 amino acids. How the authors handled the data: Estimates of nucleated cell counts were drawn from the amplification of reference gene primers. Sequencing was performed with immunoSEQ multiplex PCR; in TCRdb, only in-frame clones are kept and a portion is missing. The V and J calls and clone size are taken from that table; D and trimming were inferred from the DNA. Altogether over 200,000 clones are present, over 80% being singletons, with the ten largest covering 4% to 5.5%.

The sample comprised peripheral blood. This clonotype was sampled from a human donor in a cohort sampled during active COVID-19. The chain couples TRBV19 to TRBJ2-5; D is perhaps TRBD1 (6 bases). The CDR3 DNA reads as TGTGCCACCGCCGACAGGCAAGAGACCCAGTACTTC. Protein: CATADRQETQYF.